This entry features one TCR beta chain sequence. Its target is not known. Sequencing used immunoSEQ multiplex PCR; TCRdb keeps in-frame clones, though not all of them. This table has 2,500,000 or so clones, under 95% appearing once. The data were taken from a study of shared clonotypes between healthy human individuals. CDR3 length: 13 amino acids. Deletions cut 4 bases from V and 2 bases from J, with 9 bases between. Germline CDR1 is GTSNPN and CDR2 is SVGIG (reference sequence). Broader study findings: Relative to their counterparts shared across all four donors, non-shared clonotypes exhibited diminished generation probabilities.

V and J are TRBV30 and TRBJ2-1; tentatively, D is TRBD2 (6 bases). Material for sequencing was naive CD4+ T cells from PBMCs. As to subset: CD45RA+ positively selected. This TCR derives from a man between 18 and 29 years old in good health. Some clones in this sample may be carry-over from other donors' samples. This CDR3 reads CAWMAGPYNEQFF. In DNA, the CDR3 is TGTGCCTGGATGGCGGGGCCCTACAATGAGCAGTTCTTC.